This T cell receptor (beta chain) appears in the sequencing data of a study of blood T cell repertoires in COVID-19. Across the study: Researchers got acute and convalescent COVID-19 samples from the United States, Italy and Spain. Sources were T cells, B-cell-depleted T cells, or PBMCs; the material itself was cDNA or gDNA.

The trim removed 4 bases at V and 3 bases at J, leaving 14 bases unmatched. This CDR3 contains 17 residues. CDR1 and CDR2 from the germline V gene are SGHNT and YYREEE (reference sequence). Original handling: Amplified reference gene primers provided the basis for estimating nucleated cell counts. Generated by immunoSEQ multiplex PCR, the TCRdb table keeps only in-frame clones and is missing some. That table supplies the V and J calls and clone size; D and trimming were determined from the DNA. The sample lists 200,000 to 250,000 clones, around 84% occurring once. The chain combines TRBV5-4 with TRBJ2-7; 9 bases fit TRBD1. Material for sequencing was peripheral blood. The sequence was collected from a woman aged 80 or over with active or convalescent COVID-19. The CDR3 DNA reads as TGTGCCAGCAGCCTCGGGACAGGGCGGAAACTAAACTACGAGCAGTACTTC. Its translation is CASSLGTGRKLNYEQYF. Full variable domain (missing parts from reference TRBV5-4 and TRBJ2-7): ETGVTQSPTHLIKTRGQQVTLRCSSQSGHNTVSWYQQALGQGPQFIFQYYREEENGRGNFPPRFSGLQFPNYSSELNVNALELDDSALYLCASSLGTGRKLNYEQYFGPGTRLTVT.